This passage covers 31 T cell receptor beta chains from one sample sequenced in a study of Graves' ophthalmopathy and Graves' hyperthyroidism. The authors amplified TCR beta CDR3 regions, and they did so from RNA transcripts for repertoire sequencing. Amplification began with first-round RT-PCR using HTBI primers, then second-round multiplex PCR was performed. In TCRdb, the multiplex PCR reads were re-called with MiXCR into one record per CDR3 protein. The sample has about 620,000 distinct CDR3 sequences; over 20% are singletons. The sample comprised peripheral blood. The origin of the receptors is a woman younger than 30 with stable Graves' hyperthyroidism. Some clones in this sample may be carry-over from other donors' samples.

This clonotype was counted ten times or more. The CDR3 DNA sequence: TGTGCCAGCAGCGATCTGACAGGGCGGTGGTCCTATGGCTACACCTTC. Translation: CASSDLTGRWSYGYTF. V gene TRBV7-2 combines with J gene TRBJ1-2; the match to TRBD1 covers 7 bases. The CDR3 contains 16 residues. Trimming took 5 bases from V and 4 from J; bases not matched to a gene: 13. Germline lookup yields CDR1 SGHTA and CDR2 FQGNSA.

The V gene is TRBV28, the J gene TRBJ2-7, with 9 bases matching TRBD1. Germline CDR1 and CDR2: MDHEN and SYDVKM. With V trimmed by 6 bases and J by 3 bases, 9 bases remained unmatched. The CDR3 has 15 amino acids. This chain's CDR3 is CASSSFGTGSYEQYF. The CDR3 bases are TGTGCCAGCAGCAGCTTCGGGACAGGGAGCTACGAGCAGTACTTC.

In its sample, this clonotype was seen many times. The rearrangement uses TRBV10-3 and TRBJ2-5; TRBD2 aligns across 10 bases. Germline V gene lookup returns CDR1 ENHRY and CDR2 SYGVKD. The CDR3 runs 15 residues. J lost 6 bases, V lost 2 bases, and 6 bases had no gene match. The CDR3 reads CAISEEAGGPKTQYF. The CDR3 DNA reads TGTGCCATCAGTGAGGAAGCGGGAGGGCCGAAGACCCAGTACTTC.

This clonotype came up many times. The chain links TRBV15 to TRBJ1-5; D gene ambiguous. CDR3 length: 14 amino acids. Between the trimmed V and J ends, which lost 0 bases and 5 bases, there was a span of 8 bases. Looked up from germline, CDR1 is LNHNV and CDR2 is YYDKDF (reference sequence). The CDR3 region is CATSRDHLDQPQHF. The CDR3 DNA sequence: TGTGCCACCAGCAGAGATCACCTGGATCAGCCCCAGCATTTT.

This clonotype has more than one count but fewer than ten. The chain links TRBV9 to TRBJ2-2; 10 nucleotides agree with TRBD2. Germline CDR1 SGDLS, CDR2 YYNGEE. This CDR3 comprises 17 residues. J was trimmed by 2 bases and V by 4 bases; bases with no gene match: 8. The CDR3 nucleotides are TGTGCCAGCAGCCCAGGAGCGGGAGGGCGAAACACCGGGGAGCTGTTTTTT. This gives the protein CASSPGAGGRNTGELFF.

The V call is TRBV18, the J call TRBJ2-7; weak D call: TRBD1 (6 bases). V was shortened by 3 bases and J by 7 bases, with 13 bases between the two germline ends. In germline, CDR1 is KGHSH, CDR2 LQKENI. The CDR3 spans 13 residues. The CDR3 sequence is CASSPGQRGEQYF. The DNA of the CDR3 is TGTGCCAGCTCACCTGGACAGCGTGGAGAGCAGTACTTC.

The chain couples TRBV7-8 to TRBJ1-5; D may be TRBD1 (6 bases). Germline lookup yields CDR1 SGHVS and CDR2 FQNEAQ. Trimming took 3 bases from V and 6 from J, leaving 12 bases between them. CDR3 length equals 14 residues. The CDR3 region is CASSLETGFQPQHF. The DNA for the CDR3 is TGTGCCAGCAGCTTGGAAACAGGGTTTCAGCCCCAGCATTTT.

The gene calls are TRBV10-3 and TRBJ2-7; TRBD1 is a possible D gene (5 bases). Germline V gives CDR1 ENHRY, CDR2 SYGVKD. Trimming removed 3 bases at V and 1 base at J, with 7 bases between. There are 13 residues in the CDR3. The DNA for the CDR3 is TGTGCCATCAGTGAACAGGTTTCCTACGAGCAGTACTTC. It codes for CAISEQVSYEQYF.

The chain couples TRBV18 to TRBJ1-1; D remains ambiguous. The germline V gene encodes CDR1 KGHSH and CDR2 LQKENI. The CDR3 consists of 13 residues. V shed 0 bases and J shed 10 bases, with 12 bases lying between them. As DNA, the CDR3 is TGTGCCAGCTCACCACCGAACAGCCAAAGAGCTTTCTTT. It encodes CASSPPNSQRAFF.

The J gene is TRBJ1-2, the V gene TRBV4-1, with D maybe TRBD1 (5 bases). The CDR3 spans 19 residues. Germline loops: CDR1 MGHRA, CDR2 YSYEKL. V was shortened by 0 bases and J by 1 base, with 21 bases between the two germline ends. The CDR3 bases are TGCGCCAGCAGCCAAGAGCAAAACCCGATCTGGGGGTTTAACTATGGCTACACCTTC. It yields the protein CASSQEQNPIWGFNYGYTF.

This clonotype was seen repeatedly, ten times or more. The chain couples TRBV2 to TRBJ1-1, with D perhaps TRBD1 (6 bases). The CDR3 runs to 13 residues. Trimming removed 6 bases from V and 2 bases from J, with 10 bases in between. Germline assignment: CDR1 SNHLY and CDR2 FYNNEI. The CDR3 here is CASRGGRNTEAFF. The DNA of the CDR3 is TGTGCCAGCAGAGGGGGGAGAAACACTGAAGCTTTCTTT.

This chain joins TRBV12-3 or TRBV12-4 and TRBJ1-1, with 8 bases lining up with TRBD1. This CDR3 comprises 14 residues. The V segment lost 2 bases and the J segment 5 bases; nucleotides outside the gene matches: 4. The CDR3, as DNA: TGTGCCAGCAGTTTACGGACAGGGATGACTGAAGCTTTCTTT. Protein sequence: CASSLRTGMTEAFF.

The rearrangement links TRBV25-1 to TRBJ1-1; D may be TRBD1 (5 bases). V was trimmed by 4 bases and J by 6 bases, leaving 15 bases between them. There are 14 residues in the CDR3. The germline gives CDR1 MGHDK, CDR2 SYGVNS. In DNA form, the CDR3 reads TGTGCCAGCAGTGGACCCTATGGGGGTGCTGAAGCTTTCTTT. Protein: CASSGPYGGAEAFF.

The chain combines TRBV7-9 with TRBJ1-1; D not certain. CDR1 SEHNR and CDR2 FQNEAQ come from the germline V gene (reference sequence). The V and J ends lost 6 bases and 1 base respectively, with 12 bases between them. CDR3 size: 14 residues. As DNA, the CDR3 is TGTGCCAGCAGACCCGAGCAGAAGAACACTGAAGCTTTCTTT. Residues: CASRPEQKNTEAFF.

The CDR3 reads CASRGERDTGELFF. CDR3 bases: TGTGCCAGCAGGGGGGAACGGGACACCGGGGAGCTGTTTTTT. The rearrangement joins TRBV6-1 to TRBJ2-2; TRBD1 or TRBD2 may be the D gene (5 bases each). The germline V and J ends were trimmed by 6 bases and 3 bases, with 11 bases remaining between them. The V gene's germline CDR1 is MNHNS and CDR2 SASEGT. The CDR3 is 14 amino acids.

The chain employs TRBV7-6 and TRBJ2-3; D not certain. Per germline, CDR1 SGHVS and CDR2 FNYEAQ. The CDR3 sequence is 13 residues long. V lost 1 base and J 2 bases, leaving 4 bases between the germline ends. The CDR3 protein is CASSLGDTDTQYF. Here the CDR3 DNA reads TGTGCCAGCAGCTTAGGAGACACAGATACGCAGTATTTT.

This clonotype was seen more than once but under ten times. The rearrangement links TRBV29-1 to TRBJ1-2, with D hard to call. Trimming left V 3 bases short and J 3 bases short, with 11 bases between. The CDR3 contains 13 residues. Germline CDR1 SQVTM, CDR2 ANQGSEA. The CDR3 region is CSVDAEGYYGYTF. Here the CDR3 DNA reads TGCAGCGTTGACGCCGAGGGTTACTATGGCTACACCTTC.

This clonotype was found once. This chain connects TRBV28 to TRBJ2-7; tentatively, D is TRBD1 or TRBD2 (5 bases each). Germline values: CDR1 MDHEN, CDR2 SYDVKM. V was pared by 6 bases and J by 9 bases, with 18 bases between. The CDR3 has 13 amino acids. CDR3 nucleotide sequence: TGTGCCAGCAGCCCGGTGGGGGTGGAGTTGCAGTACTTC. Its protein product is CASSPVGVELQYF.

In this sample, this clonotype turned up many times. The chain has TRBV7-8 and TRBJ2-5; D call uncertain. The germline CDR1 and CDR2 sequences are SGHVS and FQNEAQ. This CDR3 is 11 amino acids long. Deletions cut 2 bases from V and 9 bases from J, with 7 bases between. The CDR3 coding sequence is TGTGCCAGCAGCTTATTTGGGGCCCAGTACTTC. Amino acid sequence: CASSLFGAQYF. Looking up the rest from reference TRBV7-8 and TRBJ2-5 gives the full variable domain: GAGVSQSPRYKVAKRGQDVALRCDPISGHVSLFWYQQALGQGPEFLTYFQNEAQLDKSGLPSDRFFAERPEGSVSTLKIQRTQQEDSAVYLCASSLFGAQYFGPGTRLLVL.

CDR3 amino acids: CASTRGAVQETQYF. The DNA for the CDR3 is TGTGCCAGCACCAGAGGGGCGGTTCAAGAGACCCAGTACTTC. The chain uses TRBV2 and TRBJ2-5; D tentatively fits TRBD1 or TRBD2 (5 bases each). The CDR3 runs 14 residues. The ends were cut back, 7 bases at V and 2 bases at J, with 14 bases in the middle. CDR1 is SNHLY, CDR2 FYNNEI, per germline.

V and J are TRBV11-2 and TRBJ2-5; D gene uncertain. The V gene lost 5 bases and the J gene lost 5 bases, with 18 bases spanning the gap. The germline CDR1 and CDR2 sequences are SGHAT and FQNNGV. The CDR3 is 15 residues long. DNA for the CDR3: TGTGCCAGCAGCACACCTCCATTGGTACGGGAGACCCAGTACTTC. It is translated as CASSTPPLVRETQYF.

This clonotype was detected many times. This chain uses TRBV15 with TRBJ1-2; D call uncertain. Germline V gives CDR1 LNHNV, CDR2 YYDKDF (reference sequence). The V gene lost 1 base and the J gene lost 3 bases, with 3 bases spanning the gap. The CDR3 contains 12 residues. The CDR3 is CATSRGDYGYTF. Here the CDR3 DNA reads TGTGCCACCAGCAGAGGAGACTATGGCTACACCTTC.

This clonotype occurred many times. The rearrangement uses TRBV7-3 and TRBJ2-7; 7 bases match TRBD2. V lost 4 bases and J lost 2; bases outside the gene matches: 5. The CDR3 is 14 residues long. Germline V CDR1 and CDR2: SGHTA, FQGTGA. The chain's CDR3 is CASSSGLVPYEQYF. The CDR3 DNA sequence: TGTGCCAGCAGCTCTGGACTAGTCCCCTACGAGCAGTACTTC. Using reference TRBV7-3 and TRBJ2-7 for the parts outside the CDR3, the full variable domain is GAGVSQTPSNKVTEKGKYVELRCDPISGHTALYWYRQSLGQGPEFLIYFQGTGAADDSGLPNDRFFAVRPEGSVSTLKIQRTERGDSAVYLCASSSGLVPYEQYFGPGTRLTVT.

This clonotype has more than one count but fewer than ten. This sequence joins TRBV11-2 and TRBJ1-2; no clear D gene. V was cut by 3 bases and J by 0 bases, with 5 bases left in between. Looked up from germline, CDR1 is SGHAT and CDR2 is FQNNGV. CDR3 size: 13 residues. Here the CDR3 DNA reads TGTGCCAGCAGCTTTATGCCTAACTATGGCTACACCTTC. Translation: CASSFMPNYGYTF. Full variable domain (remainder filled in from reference TRBV11-2 and TRBJ1-2): EAGVAQSPRYKIIEKRQSVAFWCNPISGHATLYWYQQILGQGPKLLIQFQNNGVVDDSQLPKDRFSAERLKGVDSTLKIQPAKLEDSAVYLCASSFMPNYGYTFGSGTRLTVV.

Remarks on this clonotype: One junction end does not reproduce the germline sequence, and a read error may be involved. This chain joins TRBV29-1 and TRBJ1-2; 7 bases fit TRBD1. The CDR3 contains 12 residues. Germline CDR1 SQVTM, CDR2 ANQGSEA. Here the CDR3 DNA reads TGCAGCGTTATGGACAGGCCCCATGGCTACAGCTTC. It yields the protein CSVMDRPHGYSF.

The chain recombines TRBV19 with TRBJ1-1, with D uncertain. The germline V and J ends were trimmed by 9 bases and 3 bases, with 17 bases remaining between them. This CDR3 comprises 14 residues. Germline CDR1 is LNHDA and CDR2 is SQIVND (reference sequence). The CDR3 DNA sequence: TGTGCCAGCTCCCTCGCCCGATCCTACACTGAAGCTTTCTTT. Its translation: CASSLARSYTEAFF.

The J gene is TRBJ1-5, the V gene TRBV6-2 or TRBV6-3; 8 bases map to TRBD1. The CDR3 is made up of 16 amino acids. Trimming cost V 0 bases and J 6 bases; bases outside gene matches: 7. Germline V gene lookup returns CDR1 MNHEY and CDR2 SVGEGT. The chain's CDR3 is CASSYSPDRGSQPQHF. The CDR3 bases are TGTGCCAGCAGTTACTCCCCAGACAGGGGAAGTCAGCCCCAGCATTTT.

In this sample, this clonotype turned up many times. The chain is built from TRBV4-1 and TRBJ1-1, with TRBD1 matching over 10 bases. CDR1 MGHRA and CDR2 YSYEKL come from the germline V gene. There are 15 residues in the CDR3. Germline trimming cut 10 bases from V and 0 bases from J; bases unmatched to any gene: 8. The CDR3 coding sequence is TGCGCCACCAGACAGGGGGCCTCCATGAACACTGAAGCTTTCTTT. It codes for CATRQGASMNTEAFF.

This chain connects TRBV29-1 to TRBJ1-1, with TRBD1 matching 7 bases. CDR3 length: 13 amino acids. V dropped 8 bases and J dropped 1; count of bases not matched to a gene: 7. Germline CDR1 is SQVTM and CDR2 is ANQGSEA. The CDR3 bases are TGCAGCTCACAGGGGACTTGGAACACTGAAGCTTTCTTT. Amino acids: CSSQGTWNTEAFF.

This clonotype was counted many times. This rearrangement joins TRBV7-8 to TRBJ2-7, with D maybe TRBD1 (6 bases). Trimming removed 5 bases at V and 2 bases at J, with 10 bases between. The germline V gene encodes CDR1 SGHVS and CDR2 FQNEAQ. The CDR3 has 13 residues. CDR3 region: CASSTRDTYEQYF. The CDR3 DNA follows: TGTGCCAGCAGCACCCGGGACACCTACGAGCAGTACTTC. Filled out from reference TRBV7-8 and TRBJ2-7, the complete variable domain reads GAGVSQSPRYKVAKRGQDVALRCDPISGHVSLFWYQQALGQGPEFLTYFQNEAQLDKSGLPSDRFFAERPEGSVSTLKIQRTQQEDSAVYLCASSTRDTYEQYFGPGTRLTVT.

CDR3 protein: CASVRYGYTF. The CDR3 bases are TGTGCTAGTGTCCGCTATGGCTACACCTTC. The genes are TRBV12-5 and TRBJ1-2; D is uncertain. The V end lost 7 bases, the J end lost 4 bases, and 4 bases lay between the germline ends. The CDR3 loop spans 10 amino acids. The germline gives CDR1 LGHNT, CDR2 FRNRAP.